The TCR beta chain described here comes from a study of radiotherapy plus CTLA-4 blockade in lung cancer. This CDR3 is 11 amino acids long. V was cut by 6 bases and J by 10 bases, with 10 bases left in between. Germline V gives CDR1 MNHEY, CDR2 SVGAGI. In the case of this clone: The antigen is undetermined.

TCRdb's table, derived via immunoSEQ multiplex PCR, lists solely in-frame clones and lacks some. The repertoire consists of around 90,000 clones, with approximately 82% occurring once and the leading ten covering more than 14%. Study results and limitations: Researchers report tumor-derived TCR clones expanding in blood after radiotherapy plus ipilimumab.

V is TRBV6-5 and J is TRBJ2-1; D remains ambiguous. This receptor was obtained from a human donor with non-small cell lung cancer that progressed on radiotherapy plus ipilimumab. The sample consisted of peripheral blood, taken from a patient treated with radiotherapy plus ipilimumab. The CDR3 coding sequence is TGTGCCAGCAGCCAAGCCGGGGAGCAGTTCTTC. Its protein is CASSQAGEQFF.